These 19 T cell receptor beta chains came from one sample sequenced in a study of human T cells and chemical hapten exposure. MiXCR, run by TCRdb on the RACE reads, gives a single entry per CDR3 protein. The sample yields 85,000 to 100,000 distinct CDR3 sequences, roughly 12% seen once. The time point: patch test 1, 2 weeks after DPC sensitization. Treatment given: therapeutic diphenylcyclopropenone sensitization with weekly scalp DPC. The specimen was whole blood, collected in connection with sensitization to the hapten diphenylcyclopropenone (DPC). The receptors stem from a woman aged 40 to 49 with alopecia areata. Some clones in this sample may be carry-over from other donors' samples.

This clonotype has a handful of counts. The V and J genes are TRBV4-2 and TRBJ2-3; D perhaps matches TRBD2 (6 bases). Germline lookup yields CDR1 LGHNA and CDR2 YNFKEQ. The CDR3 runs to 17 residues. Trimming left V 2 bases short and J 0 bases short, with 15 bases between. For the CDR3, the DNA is TGTGCCAGCAGCCAAAACACCCCGGGGACTAGCACAGATACGCAGTATTTT. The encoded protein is CASSQNTPGTSTDTQYF.

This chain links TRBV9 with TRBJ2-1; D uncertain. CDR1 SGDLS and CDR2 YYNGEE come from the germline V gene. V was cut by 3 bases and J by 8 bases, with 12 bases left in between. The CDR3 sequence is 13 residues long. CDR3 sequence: CASSAPTRYEQFF. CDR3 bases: TGTGCCAGCAGCGCCCCAACCCGGTATGAGCAGTTCTTC.

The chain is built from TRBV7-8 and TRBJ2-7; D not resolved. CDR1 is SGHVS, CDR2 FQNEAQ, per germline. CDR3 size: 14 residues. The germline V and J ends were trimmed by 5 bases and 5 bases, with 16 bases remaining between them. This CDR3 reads CASSQASRANEQYF. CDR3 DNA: TGTGCCAGCAGCCAGGCGTCCCGGGCTAACGAGCAGTACTTC.

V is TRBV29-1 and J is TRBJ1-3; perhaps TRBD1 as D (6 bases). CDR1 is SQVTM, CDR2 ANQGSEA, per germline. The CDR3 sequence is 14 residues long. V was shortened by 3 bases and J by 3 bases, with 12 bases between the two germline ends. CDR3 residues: CSVDKTGGGNTIYF. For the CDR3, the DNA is TGCAGCGTTGATAAGACAGGCGGTGGAAACACCATATATTTT.

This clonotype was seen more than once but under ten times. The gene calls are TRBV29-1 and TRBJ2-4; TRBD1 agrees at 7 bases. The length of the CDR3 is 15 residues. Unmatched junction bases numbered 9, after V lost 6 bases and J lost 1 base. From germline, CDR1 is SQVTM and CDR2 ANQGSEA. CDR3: CSVGDRETAKNIQYF. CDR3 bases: TGCAGCGTCGGTGACAGGGAGACGGCCAAAAACATTCAGTACTTC.

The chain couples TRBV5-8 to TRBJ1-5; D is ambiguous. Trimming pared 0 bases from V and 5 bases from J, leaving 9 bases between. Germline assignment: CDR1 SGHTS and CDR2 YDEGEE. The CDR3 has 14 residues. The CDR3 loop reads CASSLDDRHQPQHF. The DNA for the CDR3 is TGTGCCAGCAGCTTGGACGATCGCCATCAGCCCCAGCATTTT.

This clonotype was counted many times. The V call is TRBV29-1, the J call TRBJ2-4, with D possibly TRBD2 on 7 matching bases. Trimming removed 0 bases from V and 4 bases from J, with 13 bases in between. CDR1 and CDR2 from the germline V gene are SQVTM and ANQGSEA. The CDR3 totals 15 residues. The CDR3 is CSVEEGGAGKNIQYF. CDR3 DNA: TGCAGCGTTGAAGAAGGGGGAGCGGGAAAAAACATTCAGTACTTC.

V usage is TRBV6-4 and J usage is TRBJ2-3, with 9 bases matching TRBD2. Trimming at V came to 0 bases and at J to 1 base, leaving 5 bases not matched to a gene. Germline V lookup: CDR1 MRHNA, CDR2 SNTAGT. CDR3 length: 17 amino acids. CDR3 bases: TGTGCCAGCAGTGACTCGTCTAGCGGGATGGGCACAGATACGCAGTATTTT. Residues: CASSDSSSGMGTDTQYF.

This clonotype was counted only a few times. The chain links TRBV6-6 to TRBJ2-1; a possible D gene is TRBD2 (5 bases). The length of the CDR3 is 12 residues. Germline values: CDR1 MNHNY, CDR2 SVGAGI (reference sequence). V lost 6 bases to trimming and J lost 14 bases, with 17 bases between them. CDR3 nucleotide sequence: TGTGCCAGCAGCCCCAATCTGGGGAGAGAGTTCTTC. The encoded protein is CASSPNLGREFF.

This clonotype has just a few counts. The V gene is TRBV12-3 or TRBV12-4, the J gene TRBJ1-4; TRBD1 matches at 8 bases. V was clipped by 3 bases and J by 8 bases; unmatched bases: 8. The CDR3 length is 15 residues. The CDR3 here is CASSLGTGLHEKLFF. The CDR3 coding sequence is TGTGCCAGCAGTTTGGGGACAGGCTTACACGAAAAACTGTTTTTT.

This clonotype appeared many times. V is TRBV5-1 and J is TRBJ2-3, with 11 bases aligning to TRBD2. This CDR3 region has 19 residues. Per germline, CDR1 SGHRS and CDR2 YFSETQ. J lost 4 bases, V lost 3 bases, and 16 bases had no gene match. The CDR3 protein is CASSSWGGRTSGRADTQYF. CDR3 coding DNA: TGCGCCAGCAGCTCATGGGGTGGACGGACTAGCGGGCGTGCAGATACGCAGTATTTT.

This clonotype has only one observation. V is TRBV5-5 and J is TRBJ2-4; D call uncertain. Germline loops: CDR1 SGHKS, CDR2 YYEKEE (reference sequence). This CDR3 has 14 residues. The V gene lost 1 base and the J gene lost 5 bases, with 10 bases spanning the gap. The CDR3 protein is CASSLNSGENIQYF. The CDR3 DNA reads TGTGCCAGCAGCTTGAACAGTGGGGAAAACATTCAGTACTTC. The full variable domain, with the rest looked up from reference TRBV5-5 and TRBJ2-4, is DAGVTQSPTHLIKTRGQQVTLRCSPISGHKSVSWYQQVLGQGPQFIFQYYEKEERGRGNFPDRFSARQFPNYSSELNVNALLLGDSALYLCASSLNSGENIQYFGAGTRLSVL.

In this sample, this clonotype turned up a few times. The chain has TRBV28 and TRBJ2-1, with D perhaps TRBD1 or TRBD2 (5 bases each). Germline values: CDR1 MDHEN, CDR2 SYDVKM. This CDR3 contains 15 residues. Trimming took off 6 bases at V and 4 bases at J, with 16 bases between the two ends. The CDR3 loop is CASSPTGEGYNEQFF. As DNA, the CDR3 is TGTGCCAGCAGCCCCACAGGCGAGGGATACAATGAGCAGTTCTTC.

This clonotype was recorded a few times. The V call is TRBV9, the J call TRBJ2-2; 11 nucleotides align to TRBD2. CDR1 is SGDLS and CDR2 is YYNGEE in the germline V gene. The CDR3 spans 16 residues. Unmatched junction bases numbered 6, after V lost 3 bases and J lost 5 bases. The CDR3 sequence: CASSAVASGRTGELFF. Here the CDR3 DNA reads TGTGCCAGCAGCGCAGTGGCTAGCGGGAGGACCGGGGAGCTGTTTTTT.

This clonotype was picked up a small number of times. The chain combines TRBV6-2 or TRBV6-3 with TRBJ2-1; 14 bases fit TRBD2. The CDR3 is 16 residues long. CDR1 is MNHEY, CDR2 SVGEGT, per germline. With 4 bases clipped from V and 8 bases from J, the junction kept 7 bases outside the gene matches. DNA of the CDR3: TGTGCCAGCAGTTCCCTGACTAGCGGGAGGGGCGATGAGCAGTTCTTC. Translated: CASSSLTSGRGDEQFF.

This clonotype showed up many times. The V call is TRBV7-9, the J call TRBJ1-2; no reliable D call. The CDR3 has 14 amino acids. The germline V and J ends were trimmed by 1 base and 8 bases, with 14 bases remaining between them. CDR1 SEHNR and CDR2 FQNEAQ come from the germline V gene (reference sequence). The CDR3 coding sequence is TGTGCCAGCAGCTTAGAGGGATTTCAGCAGGGCTACACCTTC. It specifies CASSLEGFQQGYTF.

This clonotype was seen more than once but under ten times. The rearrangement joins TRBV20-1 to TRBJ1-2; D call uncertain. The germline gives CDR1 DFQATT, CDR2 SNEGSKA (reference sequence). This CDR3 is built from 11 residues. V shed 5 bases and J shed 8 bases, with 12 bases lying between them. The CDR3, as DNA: TGCAGTGCTCCGCCGGCCGGGGGCTACACCTTC. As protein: CSAPPAGGYTF.

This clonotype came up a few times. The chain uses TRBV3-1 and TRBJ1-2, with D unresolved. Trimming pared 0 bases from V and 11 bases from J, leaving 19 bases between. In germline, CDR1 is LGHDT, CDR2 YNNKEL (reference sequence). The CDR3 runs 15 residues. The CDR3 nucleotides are TGTGCCAGCAGCCAAGATGGTGCAAGCTCAGCGGGGTACACCTTC. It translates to CASSQDGASSAGYTF.

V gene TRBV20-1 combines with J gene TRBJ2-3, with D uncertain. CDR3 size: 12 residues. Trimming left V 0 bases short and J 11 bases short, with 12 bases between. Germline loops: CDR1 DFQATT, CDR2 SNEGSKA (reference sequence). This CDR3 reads CSARDFEKLQYF. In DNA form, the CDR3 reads TGCAGTGCTAGAGATTTTGAAAAACTGCAGTATTTT.